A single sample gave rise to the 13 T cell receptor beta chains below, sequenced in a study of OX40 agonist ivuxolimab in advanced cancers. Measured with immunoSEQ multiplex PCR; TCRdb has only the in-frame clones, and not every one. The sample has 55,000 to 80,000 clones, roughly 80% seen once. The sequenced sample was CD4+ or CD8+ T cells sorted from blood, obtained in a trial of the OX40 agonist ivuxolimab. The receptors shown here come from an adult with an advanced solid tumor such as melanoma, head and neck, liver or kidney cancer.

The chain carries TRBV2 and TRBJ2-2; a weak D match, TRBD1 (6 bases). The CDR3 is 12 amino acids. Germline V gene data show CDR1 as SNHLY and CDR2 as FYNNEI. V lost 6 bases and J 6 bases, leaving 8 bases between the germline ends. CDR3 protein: CASRPGAGELFF. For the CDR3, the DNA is TGTGCCAGCAGACCAGGGGCCGGGGAGCTGTTTTTT.

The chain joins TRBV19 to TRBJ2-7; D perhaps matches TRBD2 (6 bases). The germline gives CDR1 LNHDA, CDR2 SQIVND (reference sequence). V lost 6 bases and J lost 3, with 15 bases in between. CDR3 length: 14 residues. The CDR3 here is CASRSRDSNYEQYF. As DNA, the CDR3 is TGTGCCAGTAGATCCCGGGACTCCAACTACGAGCAGTACTTC.

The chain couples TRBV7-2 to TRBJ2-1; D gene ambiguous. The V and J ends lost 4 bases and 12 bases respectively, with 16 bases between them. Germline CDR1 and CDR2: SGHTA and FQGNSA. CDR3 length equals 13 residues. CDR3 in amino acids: CASSSLSSTVQFF. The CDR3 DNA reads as TGTGCCAGCAGCTCCCTCTCCAGCACGGTGCAGTTCTTC.

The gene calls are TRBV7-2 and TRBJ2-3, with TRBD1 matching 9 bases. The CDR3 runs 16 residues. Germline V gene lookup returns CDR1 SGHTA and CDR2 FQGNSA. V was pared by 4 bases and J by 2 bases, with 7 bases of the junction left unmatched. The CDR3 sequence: CASSSYRDRDTDTQYF. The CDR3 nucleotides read TGTGCCAGCAGCTCGTACCGGGACAGGGACACAGATACGCAGTATTTT.

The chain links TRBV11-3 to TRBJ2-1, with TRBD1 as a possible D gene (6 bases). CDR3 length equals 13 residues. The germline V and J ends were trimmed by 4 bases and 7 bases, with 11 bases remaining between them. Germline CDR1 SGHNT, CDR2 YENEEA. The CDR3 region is CASSWTDWNEQFF. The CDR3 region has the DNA TGTGCCAGCAGCTGGACAGATTGGAATGAGCAGTTCTTC.

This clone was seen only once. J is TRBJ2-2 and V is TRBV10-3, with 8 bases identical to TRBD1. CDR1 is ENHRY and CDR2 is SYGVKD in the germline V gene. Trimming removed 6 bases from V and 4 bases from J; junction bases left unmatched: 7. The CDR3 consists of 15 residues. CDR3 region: CAIRAEDRATGELFF. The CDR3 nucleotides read TGTGCCATCAGGGCCGAGGACAGGGCCACCGGGGAGCTGTTTTTT.

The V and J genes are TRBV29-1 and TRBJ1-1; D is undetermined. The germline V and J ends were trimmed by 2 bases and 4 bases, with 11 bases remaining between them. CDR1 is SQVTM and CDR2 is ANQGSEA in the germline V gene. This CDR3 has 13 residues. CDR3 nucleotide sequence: TGCAGCGTTGAATCTCAGGTTAGCACTGAAGCTTTCTTT. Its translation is CSVESQVSTEAFF.

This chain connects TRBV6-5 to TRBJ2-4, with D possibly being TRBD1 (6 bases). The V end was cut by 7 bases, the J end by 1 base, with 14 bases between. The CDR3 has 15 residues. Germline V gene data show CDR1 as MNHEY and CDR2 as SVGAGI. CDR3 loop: CASTSTGLAKNIQYF. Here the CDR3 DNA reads TGTGCCAGCACCTCTACAGGGTTGGCCAAAAACATTCAGTACTTC.

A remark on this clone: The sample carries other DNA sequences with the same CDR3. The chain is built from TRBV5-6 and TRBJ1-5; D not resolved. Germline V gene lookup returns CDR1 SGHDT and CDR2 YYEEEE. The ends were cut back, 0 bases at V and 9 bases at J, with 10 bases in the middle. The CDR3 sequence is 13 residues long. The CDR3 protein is CASSLGRHLPQHF. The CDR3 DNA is TGTGCCAGCAGCTTGGGACGGCATCTGCCCCAGCATTTT.

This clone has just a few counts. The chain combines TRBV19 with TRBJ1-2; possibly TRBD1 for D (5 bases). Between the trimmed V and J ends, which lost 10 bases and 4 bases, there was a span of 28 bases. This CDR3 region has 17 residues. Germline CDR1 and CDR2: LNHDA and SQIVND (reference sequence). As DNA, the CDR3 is TGTGCCACCCAGTGGGGGGGAGCAAATACTGGGGGCTATGGCTACACCTTC. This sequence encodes CATQWGGANTGGYGYTF.

CDR3 residues: CASSPAGERGYTF. In nucleotides, the CDR3 is TGTGCCAGCAGTCCTGCAGGGGAGCGCGGCTACACCTTC. The rearrangement uses TRBV28 and TRBJ1-2, with D possibly TRBD1 on 6 matching bases. Germline CDR1 is MDHEN and CDR2 is SYDVKM. With 5 bases removed from V and 8 bases from J, the gap between germline ends came to 15 bases. CDR3 length equals 13 residues.

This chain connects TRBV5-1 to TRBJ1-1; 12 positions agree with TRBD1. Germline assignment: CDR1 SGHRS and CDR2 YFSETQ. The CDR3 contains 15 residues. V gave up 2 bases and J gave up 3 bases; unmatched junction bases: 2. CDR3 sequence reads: CASSFRDRGHTEAFF. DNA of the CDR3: TGCGCCAGCAGCTTCCGGGACAGGGGGCACACTGAAGCTTTCTTT. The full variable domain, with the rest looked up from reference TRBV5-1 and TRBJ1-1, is KAGVTQTPRYLIKTRGQQVTLSCSPISGHRSVSWYQQTPGQGLQFLFEYFSETQRNKGNFPGRFSGRQFSNSRSEMNVSTLELGDSALYLCASSFRDRGHTEAFFGQGTRLTVV.

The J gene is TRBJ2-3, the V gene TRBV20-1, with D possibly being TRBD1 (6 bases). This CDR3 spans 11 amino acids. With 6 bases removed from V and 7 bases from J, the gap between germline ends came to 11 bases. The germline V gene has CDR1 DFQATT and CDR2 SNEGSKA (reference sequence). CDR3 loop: CSASQGYTQYF. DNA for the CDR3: TGCAGTGCCTCCCAGGGGTATACGCAGTATTTT.